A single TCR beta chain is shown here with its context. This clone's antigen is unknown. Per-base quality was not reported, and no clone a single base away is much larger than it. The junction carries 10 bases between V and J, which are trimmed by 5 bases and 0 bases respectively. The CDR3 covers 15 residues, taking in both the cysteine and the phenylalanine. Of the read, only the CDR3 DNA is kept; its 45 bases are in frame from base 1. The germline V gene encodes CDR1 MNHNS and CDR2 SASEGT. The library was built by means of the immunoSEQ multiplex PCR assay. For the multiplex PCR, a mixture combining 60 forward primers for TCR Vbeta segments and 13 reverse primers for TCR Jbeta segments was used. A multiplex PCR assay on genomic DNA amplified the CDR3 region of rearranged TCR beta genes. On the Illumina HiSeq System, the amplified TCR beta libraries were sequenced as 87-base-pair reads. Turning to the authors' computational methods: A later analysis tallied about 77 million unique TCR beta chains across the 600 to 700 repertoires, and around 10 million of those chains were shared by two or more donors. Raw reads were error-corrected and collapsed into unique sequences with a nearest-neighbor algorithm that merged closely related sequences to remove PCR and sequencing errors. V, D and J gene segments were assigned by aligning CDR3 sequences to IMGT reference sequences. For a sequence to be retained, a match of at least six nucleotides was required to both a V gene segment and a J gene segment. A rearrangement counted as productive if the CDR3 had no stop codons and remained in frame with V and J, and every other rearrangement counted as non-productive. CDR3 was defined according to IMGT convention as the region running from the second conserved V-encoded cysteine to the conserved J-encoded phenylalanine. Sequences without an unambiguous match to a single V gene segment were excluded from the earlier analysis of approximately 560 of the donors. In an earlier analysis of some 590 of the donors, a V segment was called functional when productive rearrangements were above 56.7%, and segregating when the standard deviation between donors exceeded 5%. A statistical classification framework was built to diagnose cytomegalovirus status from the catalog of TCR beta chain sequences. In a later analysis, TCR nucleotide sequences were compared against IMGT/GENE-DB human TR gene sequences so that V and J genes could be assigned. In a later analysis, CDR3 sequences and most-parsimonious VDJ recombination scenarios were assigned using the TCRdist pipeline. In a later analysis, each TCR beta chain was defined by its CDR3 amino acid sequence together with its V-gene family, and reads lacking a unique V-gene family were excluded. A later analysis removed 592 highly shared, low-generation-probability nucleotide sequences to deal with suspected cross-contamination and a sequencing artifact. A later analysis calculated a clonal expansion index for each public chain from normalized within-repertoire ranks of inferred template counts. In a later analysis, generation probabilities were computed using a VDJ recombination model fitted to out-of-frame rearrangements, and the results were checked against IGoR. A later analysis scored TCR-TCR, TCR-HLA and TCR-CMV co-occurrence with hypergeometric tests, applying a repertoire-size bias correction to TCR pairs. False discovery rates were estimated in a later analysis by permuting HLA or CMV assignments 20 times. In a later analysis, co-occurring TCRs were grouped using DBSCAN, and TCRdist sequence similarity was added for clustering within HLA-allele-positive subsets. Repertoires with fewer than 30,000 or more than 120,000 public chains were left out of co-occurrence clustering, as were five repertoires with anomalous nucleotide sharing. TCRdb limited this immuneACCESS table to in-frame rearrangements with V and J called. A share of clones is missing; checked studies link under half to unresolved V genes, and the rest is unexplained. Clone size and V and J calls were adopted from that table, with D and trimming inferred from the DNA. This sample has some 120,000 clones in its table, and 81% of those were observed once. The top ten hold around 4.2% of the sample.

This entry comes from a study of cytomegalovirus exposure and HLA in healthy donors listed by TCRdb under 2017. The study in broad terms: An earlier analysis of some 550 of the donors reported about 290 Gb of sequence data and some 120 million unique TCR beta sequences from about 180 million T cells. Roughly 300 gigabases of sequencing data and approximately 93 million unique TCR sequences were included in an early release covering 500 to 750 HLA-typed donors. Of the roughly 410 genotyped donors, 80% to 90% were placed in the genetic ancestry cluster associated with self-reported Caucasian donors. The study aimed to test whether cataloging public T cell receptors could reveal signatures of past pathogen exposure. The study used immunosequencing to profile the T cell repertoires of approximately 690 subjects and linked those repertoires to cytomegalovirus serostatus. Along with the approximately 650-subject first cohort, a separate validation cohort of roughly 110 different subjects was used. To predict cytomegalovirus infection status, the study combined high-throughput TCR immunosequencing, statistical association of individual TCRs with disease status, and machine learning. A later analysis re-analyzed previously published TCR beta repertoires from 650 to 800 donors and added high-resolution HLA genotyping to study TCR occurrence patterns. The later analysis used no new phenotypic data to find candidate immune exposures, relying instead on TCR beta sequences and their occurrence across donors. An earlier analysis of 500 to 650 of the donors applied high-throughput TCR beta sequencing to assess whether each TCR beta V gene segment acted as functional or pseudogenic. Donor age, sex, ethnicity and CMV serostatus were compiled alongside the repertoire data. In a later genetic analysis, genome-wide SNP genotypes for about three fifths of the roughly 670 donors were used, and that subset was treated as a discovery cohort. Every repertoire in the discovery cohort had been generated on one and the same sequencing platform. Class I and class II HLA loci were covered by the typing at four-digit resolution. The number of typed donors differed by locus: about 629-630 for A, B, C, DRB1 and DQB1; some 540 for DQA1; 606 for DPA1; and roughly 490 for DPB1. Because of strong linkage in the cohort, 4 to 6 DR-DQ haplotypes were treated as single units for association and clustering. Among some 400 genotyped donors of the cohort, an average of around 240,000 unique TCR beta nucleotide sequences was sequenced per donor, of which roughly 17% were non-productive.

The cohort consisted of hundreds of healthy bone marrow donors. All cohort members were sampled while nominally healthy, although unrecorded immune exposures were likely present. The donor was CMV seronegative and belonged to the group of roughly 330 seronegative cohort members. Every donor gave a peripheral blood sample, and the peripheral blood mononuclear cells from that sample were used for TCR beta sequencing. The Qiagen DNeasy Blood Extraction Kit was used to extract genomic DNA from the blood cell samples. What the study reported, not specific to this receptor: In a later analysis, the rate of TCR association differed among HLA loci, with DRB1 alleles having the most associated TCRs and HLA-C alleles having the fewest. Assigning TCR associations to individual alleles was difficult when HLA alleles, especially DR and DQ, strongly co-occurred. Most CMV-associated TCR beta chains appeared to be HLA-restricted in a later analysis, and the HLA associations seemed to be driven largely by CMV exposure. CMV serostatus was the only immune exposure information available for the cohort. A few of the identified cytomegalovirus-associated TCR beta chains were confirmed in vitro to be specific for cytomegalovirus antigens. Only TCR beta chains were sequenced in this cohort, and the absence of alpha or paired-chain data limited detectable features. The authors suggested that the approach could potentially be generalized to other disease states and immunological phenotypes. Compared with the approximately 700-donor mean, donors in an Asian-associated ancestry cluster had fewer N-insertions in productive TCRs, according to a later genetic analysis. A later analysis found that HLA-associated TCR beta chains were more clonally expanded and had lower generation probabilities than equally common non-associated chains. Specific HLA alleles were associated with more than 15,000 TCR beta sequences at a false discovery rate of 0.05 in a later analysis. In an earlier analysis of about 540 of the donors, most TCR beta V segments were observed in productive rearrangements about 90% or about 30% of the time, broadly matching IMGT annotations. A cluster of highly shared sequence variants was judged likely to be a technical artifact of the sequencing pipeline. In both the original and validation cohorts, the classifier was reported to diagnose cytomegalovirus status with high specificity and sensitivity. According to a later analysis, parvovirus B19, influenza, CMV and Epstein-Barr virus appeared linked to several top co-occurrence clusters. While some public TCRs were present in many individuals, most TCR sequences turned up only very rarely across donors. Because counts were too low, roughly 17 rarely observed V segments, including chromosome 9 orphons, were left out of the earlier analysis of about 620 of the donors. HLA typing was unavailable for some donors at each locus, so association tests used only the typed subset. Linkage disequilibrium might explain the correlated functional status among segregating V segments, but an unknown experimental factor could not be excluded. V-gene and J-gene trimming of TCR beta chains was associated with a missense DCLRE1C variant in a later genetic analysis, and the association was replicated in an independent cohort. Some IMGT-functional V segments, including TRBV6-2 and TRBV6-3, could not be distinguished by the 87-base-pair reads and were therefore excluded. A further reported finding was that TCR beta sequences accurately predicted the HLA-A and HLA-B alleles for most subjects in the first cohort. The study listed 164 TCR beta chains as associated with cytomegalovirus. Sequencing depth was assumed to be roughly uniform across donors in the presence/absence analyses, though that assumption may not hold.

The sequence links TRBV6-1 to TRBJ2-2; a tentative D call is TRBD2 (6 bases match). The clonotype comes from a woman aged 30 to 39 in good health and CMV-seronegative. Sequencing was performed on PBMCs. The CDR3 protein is CASSWAGTNTGELFF. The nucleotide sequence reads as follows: TGTGCCAGCAGTTGGGCGGGAACGAACACCGGGGAGCTGTTTTTT.